This T cell receptor (beta chain) originates from a study of regulatory T cells in long-lasting Graves disease. Notes on this clonotype: A much larger clone is a single base away; this may be a read error.

Library construction for TCR beta used iRepertoire HTBI primers and Arm-PCR of CDR3 regions. A single record per CDR3 protein comes from TCRdb applying MiXCR to the multiplex PCR reads. In the table there are 360,000 or so distinct CDR3 sequences, roughly 24% of which are singletons. Specified time point: persistent/refractory GD, antithyroid drugs over 5 years with positive TRAb. The TCR library was made from RNA that had been extracted from PBMCs in TRIzol. This CDR3 has 15 amino acids. The specimen was peripheral blood mononuclear cells (PBMCs), collected when the disease was refractory, from a patient treated with antithyroid drugs. The sequence came from a woman aged 40 to 50 with Graves disease. The chain recombines TRBV12-3 or TRBV12-4 with TRBJ2-6, with D possibly TRBD2 on 6 matching bases. The CDR3 nucleotides are TGTGCCAGCAGTTTAAGGGACTCTGAGGCCAACGTCCTGACTTTC. Protein: CASSLRDSEANVLTF.